This T cell receptor beta chain was found in a study of T cell changes during pregnancy in multiple sclerosis. The germline gives CDR1 MNHEY, CDR2 SMNVEV (reference sequence). Germline trimming cut 5 bases from V and 6 bases from J; bases unmatched to any gene: 15. The CDR3 has 16 amino acids. The protocol was immunoSEQ multiplex PCR, while the TCRdb copy is restricted to in-frame clones and leaves out a portion. The table records about 26,000 clones, roughly 89% of them present only once. Sequencing used CD8+ T cells from peripheral blood mononuclear cells, obtained in the second trimester of pregnancy. This TCR was sampled from a female donor with multiple sclerosis, enrolled in a pregnancy study. The chain has TRBV27 and TRBJ2-5, with 7 bases lining up with TRBD2. The CDR3 DNA reads as TGTGCCAGCAGTAGGGAAGCGGGACCCTTCCCACAGACCCAGTACTTC. Encoded protein: CASSREAGPFPQTQYF.